The 27 T cell receptor beta chains listed next were all sequenced from one sample in a study of blood T cell repertoires in COVID-19. Method: immunoSEQ multiplex PCR; TCRdb's copy keeps in-frame clones and lacks some. The table lists fewer than 70,000 clones, 80% to 85% of them singletons, with 9% to 10% in the top ten. Sample: peripheral blood. Receptors originate from a woman of 80 years or more with acute or convalescent COVID-19.

The CDR3 spells CSGRGLETQYF. The CDR3 region has the DNA TGCAGCGGCAGGGGTTTGGAGACCCAGTACTTC. The chain employs TRBV29-1 and TRBJ2-5; D is possibly TRBD1 (6 bases). The V end was cut by 7 bases, the J end by 5 bases, with 11 bases between. The CDR3 runs 11 residues. CDR1 SQVTM and CDR2 ANQGSEA come from the germline V gene.

A single count supports this clone. This chain links TRBV16 with TRBJ1-5; D is unclear. This CDR3 region has 14 residues. The V end lost 4 bases, the J end lost 5 bases, and 12 bases lay between the germline ends. Per the germline V gene, CDR1 is KGHSY and CDR2 is FQNENV. The CDR3 reads CASSPTENHQPQHF. The CDR3, as DNA: TGTGCCAGCAGCCCGACTGAGAACCATCAGCCCCAGCATTTT.

The chain joins TRBV10-2 to TRBJ1-4; 7 bases are a match to TRBD1. The V and J ends lost 6 bases and 13 bases, in that order; junction bases with no gene match: 8. The germline V gene has CDR1 WSHSY and CDR2 SAAADI. This CDR3 is 12 amino acids long. CDR3 sequence (DNA): TGCGCCAGCAGCCCCGGACAGGATATACTGTTTTTT. It codes for CASSPGQDILFF.

The rearrangement links TRBV12-3 or TRBV12-4 to TRBJ1-4; no reliable D call. The CDR3 is 11 amino acids. The V and J ends lost 7 bases and 4 bases respectively, with 4 bases between them. The CDR3 loop reads CASTLNEKLFF. The CDR3 DNA reads TGTGCCAGCACCCTTAATGAAAAACTGTTTTTT.

The rearrangement joins TRBV4-1 to TRBJ2-4; the D gene is possibly TRBD1 (5 bases). Between the trimmed V and J ends, which lost 2 bases and 0 bases, there was a span of 11 bases. CDR1 MGHRA and CDR2 YSYEKL come from the germline V gene. CDR3 length: 16 amino acids. The CDR3 DNA reads as TGCGCCAGCAGCCAACTATTCAGGGTAGCCAAAAACATTCAGTACTTC. This translates into CASSQLFRVAKNIQYF.

J is TRBJ1-2 and V is TRBV6-2 or TRBV6-3; TRBD1 aligns across 8 bases. With 2 bases clipped from V and 5 bases from J, the junction kept 4 bases outside the gene matches. Germline loops: CDR1 MNHEY, CDR2 SVGEGT. This CDR3 is 14 amino acids long. CDR3 region: CASSYAGGRYGYTF. For the CDR3, the DNA is TGTGCCAGCAGTTACGCAGGGGGCCGGTATGGCTACACCTTC.

This chain connects TRBV27 to TRBJ1-3, with D unclear. CDR3 size: 15 residues. CDR1 and CDR2 (germline): MNHEY, SMNVEV (reference sequence). V dropped 3 bases and J dropped 1 base, with 10 bases sitting between them. In nucleotides, the CDR3 is TGTGCCAGCAGTTTTACTTCAACTTCTGGAAACACCATATATTTT. Encoded protein: CASSFTSTSGNTIYF.

The chain uses TRBV5-1 and TRBJ1-1; D may be TRBD1 (5 bases). Trimming cost V 4 bases and J 3 bases, with 10 bases left between them. Germline V CDR1 and CDR2: SGHRS, YFSETQ. CDR3 size: 13 residues. CDR3 residues: CASSRLQDTEAFF. DNA for the CDR3: TGCGCCAGCAGCCGCCTACAGGACACTGAAGCTTTCTTT.

This chain joins TRBV30 and TRBJ2-7, with TRBD1 matching 9 bases. The CDR3 runs to 13 residues. V shed 8 bases and J 6 bases; nucleotides not matched to a gene: 11. From germline, CDR1 is GTSNPN and CDR2 SVGIG (reference sequence). This chain's CDR3 is CAATGGGSTEQYF. DNA for the CDR3: TGTGCCGCTACAGGGGGCGGATCAACCGAGCAGTACTTC.

The V and J genes are TRBV6-5 and TRBJ2-3; a possible D gene is TRBD1 (6 bases). The germline V gene has CDR1 MNHEY and CDR2 SVGAGI. V gave up 4 bases and J gave up 5 bases, with 16 bases separating them. This CDR3 has 15 amino acids. The CDR3 bases are TGTGCCAGCAGTTTCGCGACAGGATTTAAAGATACGCAGTATTTT. Protein: CASSFATGFKDTQYF.

This rearrangement joins TRBV6-1 to TRBJ2-7; D unresolved. Between the trimmed V and J ends, which lost 0 bases and 7 bases, there was a span of 10 bases. Germline lookup yields CDR1 MNHNS and CDR2 SASEGT. This CDR3 has 13 amino acids. The CDR3 here is CASSEAGFGEQYF. The CDR3 DNA sequence: TGTGCCAGCAGTGAAGCCGGGTTCGGTGAGCAGTACTTC.

With respect to this clone: This may arise from a read error, as a much more abundant clone is one base away. The gene calls are TRBV7-3 and TRBJ1-1; tentative D call: TRBD1 (5 bases). The germline gives CDR1 SGHTA, CDR2 FQGTGA. V was cut by 2 bases and J by 1 base, with 5 bases left in between. This CDR3 contains 13 residues. The DNA for the CDR3 is TGTGCCAGCAGCTTAGACAGGAACACTGAAGCTTTCTTT. Its protein product is CASSLDRNTEAFF.

In the case of this clone: One end of the junction is discordant with germline, which a read error may explain. V gene TRBV5-5 combines with J gene TRBJ2-5, with D uncertain. The germline V gene has CDR1 SGHKS and CDR2 YYEKEE (reference sequence). This CDR3 has 11 residues. The DNA of the CDR3 is TGTGCCAGCAGCTCCCAAAAGACCCAGTACTTC. Its protein is CASSSQKTQYF.

The genes are TRBV5-8 and TRBJ1-2; D is unresolved. V shed 2 bases and J shed 2 bases, with 7 bases lying between them. This CDR3 is built from 13 residues. The germline V gene encodes CDR1 SGHTS and CDR2 YDEGEE. The CDR3 loop is CASSLTRNYGYTF. CDR3 sequence (DNA): TGTGCCAGCAGCTTAACCAGGAACTATGGCTACACCTTC.

V is TRBV9 and J is TRBJ1-4; a possible D gene is TRBD1 (5 bases). The CDR3 length is 13 residues. V was cut by 0 bases and J by 8 bases, with 8 bases left in between. Germline CDR1 is SGDLS and CDR2 is YYNGEE. The CDR3 nucleotides read TGTGCCAGCAGCGTAGGGGGCGTCGAAAAACTGTTTTTT. Translation gives CASSVGGVEKLFF.

The J gene is TRBJ1-5, the V gene TRBV3-1 (or the pseudogene TRBV3-2); 7 nucleotides match TRBD1. The CDR3 runs to 15 residues. Trimming removed 5 bases from V and 6 bases from J; junction bases left unmatched: 10. Germline V gene lookup returns CDR1 LGHDT and CDR2 YNNKEL (reference sequence). The DNA for the CDR3 is TGTGCCAGCAGCTCAGGAACAGGGGAGGCTCAGCCCCAGCATTTT. Encoded protein: CASSSGTGEAQPQHF.

This clone was observed once. The J gene is TRBJ2-2, the V gene TRBV10-1, with 7 bases that match TRBD1. The J segment lost 0 bases and the V segment lost 3 bases, leaving 1 base of the junction unmatched. This CDR3 comprises 15 residues. The germline V gene has CDR1 WNHNN and CDR2 SYGVQD (reference sequence). The CDR3 reads CASSETGANTGELFF. The CDR3 bases are TGCGCCAGCAGTGAAACAGGGGCGAACACCGGGGAGCTGTTTTTT.

This rearrangement joins TRBV6-1 to TRBJ1-5; 10 nucleotides line up with TRBD1. CDR3 length: 16 residues. Trimming removed 3 bases from V and 2 bases from J; junction bases left unmatched: 4. Germline V CDR1 and CDR2: MNHNS, SASEGT. CDR3 region: CASSETGGAGNQPQHF. CDR3 bases: TGTGCCAGCAGTGAGACAGGGGGCGCCGGCAATCAGCCCCAGCATTTT.

This chain uses TRBV19 with TRBJ2-5; 10 positions agree with TRBD2. The CDR3 runs 16 residues. Losses at the gene ends were 2 bases for V and 2 bases for J; bases not matched to a gene: 5. Germline CDR1 is LNHDA and CDR2 is SQIVND (reference sequence). CDR3 DNA sequence: TGTGCCAGTAGTATAAGCCTAGCGGGGGCACAAGAGACCCAGTACTTC. The encoded protein is CASSISLAGAQETQYF.

The sample holds one count of this clone. V usage is TRBV20-1 and J usage is TRBJ2-3, with TRBD2 identical over 10 bases. This CDR3 region has 17 residues. J gave up 4 bases and V 3 bases, and 13 bases lay outside the gene matches. Germline assignment: CDR1 DFQATT and CDR2 SNEGSKA (reference sequence). The DNA for the CDR3 is TGCAGTGCTAGTTTTGCTAGCGGGGGAAACAATGCAGATACGCAGTATTTT. Protein product: CSASFASGGNNADTQYF.

The V gene is TRBV9, the J gene TRBJ2-3; 7 bases map to TRBD2. The V gene's germline CDR1 is SGDLS and CDR2 YYNGEE. V shed 0 bases and J 2 bases; nucleotides not matched to a gene: 6. The CDR3 totals 16 residues. In DNA, the CDR3 is TGTGCCAGCAGCGTAGCTGGTCTAGCGGTCACAGATACGCAGTATTTT. Amino acids: CASSVAGLAVTDTQYF.

The chain combines TRBV2 with TRBJ2-7; tentative D call: TRBD1 (5 bases). V lost 11 bases, J lost 2 bases, and 13 bases lay in between. The CDR3 spans 12 residues. Germline V gives CDR1 SNHLY, CDR2 FYNNEI. CDR3 loop: CAGKTEAYEQYF. CDR3 DNA sequence: TGTGCCGGCAAGACAGAAGCCTACGAGCAGTACTTC. The complete variable domain, with remaining parts taken from reference TRBV2 and TRBJ2-7, reads EPEVTQTPSHQVTQMGQEVILRCVPISNHLYFYWYRQILGQKVEFLVSFYNNEISEKSEIFDDQFSVERPDGSNFTLKIRSTKLEDSAMYFCAGKTEAYEQYFGPGTRLTVT.

The chain recombines TRBV5-1 with TRBJ2-3, with a tentative D call TRBD1 (6 bases). The CDR3 is made up of 16 amino acids. Trimming removed 4 bases from V and 1 base from J, with 16 bases in between. Germline V gene lookup returns CDR1 SGHRS and CDR2 YFSETQ. CDR3 protein: CASSQTGAGGTDTQYF. In DNA, the CDR3 is TGCGCCAGCAGCCAGACCGGGGCAGGGGGCACAGATACGCAGTATTTT.

In nucleotides, the CDR3 is TGTGCCAGTAGTATGGCCGGGGACATTTCGGTTCCTGGAAACACCATATATTTT. Translated, it gives CASSMAGDISVPGNTIYF. The V and J genes are TRBV19 and TRBJ1-3; the D gene is possibly TRBD1 (6 bases). Germline lookup yields CDR1 LNHDA and CDR2 SQIVND (reference sequence). The length of the CDR3 is 18 residues. Trimming left V 3 bases short and J 2 bases short, with 20 bases between.

CDR3 coding DNA: TGTGCCAGCAGCCAAGACGGGATTTACGAGCAGTACTTC. It encodes CASSQDGIYEQYF. The rearrangement links TRBV3-1 (or the pseudogene TRBV3-2) to TRBJ2-7, with D possibly being TRBD2 (5 bases). This CDR3 comprises 13 residues. The germline gives CDR1 LGHDT, CDR2 YNNKEL (reference sequence). Trimming pared 0 bases from V and 4 bases from J, leaving 7 bases between.

This chain's CDR3 is CASSPGTGVREQYF. DNA for the CDR3: TGTGCCAGCAGCCCCGGGACAGGTGTCCGGGAGCAGTACTTC. The gene calls are TRBV2 and TRBJ2-7, with 8 bases identical to TRBD1. Trimming took 6 bases from V and 7 from J; bases not matched to a gene: 11. CDR1 and CDR2 (germline): SNHLY, FYNNEI. This CDR3 is 14 amino acids long.

The rearrangement joins TRBV10-3 to TRBJ1-1, with a weak D call TRBD1 (5 bases). Trimming shortened V by 6 bases and J by 1 base, and 12 bases separated the two germline ends. This CDR3 is built from 14 residues. The germline V gene has CDR1 ENHRY and CDR2 SYGVKD. CDR3 amino acids: CAIRSRGENTEAFF. CDR3 nucleotides: TGTGCCATCAGGTCCCGGGGGGAGAACACTGAAGCTTTCTTT.